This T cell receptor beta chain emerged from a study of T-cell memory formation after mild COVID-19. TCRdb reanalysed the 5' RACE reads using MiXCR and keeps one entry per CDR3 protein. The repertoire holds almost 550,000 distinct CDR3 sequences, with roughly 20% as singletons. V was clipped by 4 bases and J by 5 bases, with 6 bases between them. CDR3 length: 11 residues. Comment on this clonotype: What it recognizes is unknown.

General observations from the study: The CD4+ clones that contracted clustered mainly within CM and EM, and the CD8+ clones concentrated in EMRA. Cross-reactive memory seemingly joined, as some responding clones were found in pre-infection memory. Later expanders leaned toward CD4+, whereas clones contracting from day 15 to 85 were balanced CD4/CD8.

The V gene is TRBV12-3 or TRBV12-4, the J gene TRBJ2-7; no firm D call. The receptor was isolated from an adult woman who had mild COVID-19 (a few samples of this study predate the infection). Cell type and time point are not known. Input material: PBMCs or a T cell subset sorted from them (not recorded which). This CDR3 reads CASSSRNEQYF. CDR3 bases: TGTGCCAGCAGTTCACGGAACGAGCAGTACTTC.